This T cell receptor beta chain was recovered during a study of blood T cell repertoires in COVID-19. The germline V gene has CDR1 SGHNT and CDR2 YYREEE (reference sequence). Deletions cut 5 bases from V and 3 bases from J, with 21 bases between. CDR3 length: 17 amino acids. Using immunoSEQ multiplex PCR, the repertoire was profiled, and TCRdb retains in-frame clones only, with some absent. The data show almost 250,000 clones, roughly 83% seen once. The genes are TRBV5-4 and TRBJ2-1; a possible D gene is TRBD1 (7 bases). The receptor comes from a woman older than 75 with COVID-19, enrolled during active disease. The sample taken for sequencing was peripheral blood. The DNA of the CDR3 is TGTGCCAGCAGTTCAACAGGGGCGGGGACTCACTACAATGAGCAGTTCTTC. Amino acid sequence: CASSSTGAGTHYNEQFF. The entire variable domain, with the rest obtained from reference TRBV5-4 and TRBJ2-1, is as follows: ETGVTQSPTHLIKTRGQQVTLRCSSQSGHNTVSWYQQALGQGPQFIFQYYREEENGRGNFPPRFSGLQFPNYSSELNVNALELDDSALYLCASSSTGAGTHYNEQFFGPGTRLTVL.